The 19 T cell receptor beta chains reported below all come from one sample, sequenced in a study of blood T cell repertoires in COVID-19. This table comes from immunoSEQ multiplex PCR, and its TCRdb copy is limited to in-frame clones, with some not included. The repertoire holds about 180,000 clones, with about nine tenths as singletons. Sequencing input: PBMCs or T cells enriched from blood (not recorded which). The receptors shown here come from a woman aged 18-29 years who had recovered from COVID-19.

The chain recombines TRBV18 with TRBJ2-1; D is undetermined. Germline CDR1 reads KGHSH; CDR2 reads LQKENI. V lost 2 bases and J lost 7, with 9 bases in between. The CDR3 covers 13 residues. Written as DNA, the CDR3 is TGTGCCAGCTCACCAAGCAAAGATAATGAGCAGTTCTTC. Translating it yields CASSPSKDNEQFF.

The V call is TRBV11-2, the J call TRBJ1-1; TRBD1 is a possible D gene (5 bases). The CDR3 sequence is 14 residues long. The V end lost 5 bases, the J end lost 4 bases, and 14 bases lay between the germline ends. CDR1 is SGHAT, CDR2 FQNNGV, per germline. CDR3 in amino acids: CASSLQVRGTEAFF. The CDR3 nucleotides are TGTGCCAGCAGCCTACAGGTTAGGGGCACTGAAGCTTTCTTT. Variable domain in full (rest from reference TRBV11-2 and TRBJ1-1): EAGVAQSPRYKIIEKRQSVAFWCNPISGHATLYWYQQILGQGPKLLIQFQNNGVVDDSQLPKDRFSAERLKGVDSTLKIQPAKLEDSAVYLCASSLQVRGTEAFFGQGTRLTVV.

This CDR3 is CASSLPSGTTDTQYF. DNA for the CDR3: TGTGCCAGCAGCTTACCTAGCGGGACCACAGATACGCAGTATTTT. The rearrangement joins TRBV13 to TRBJ2-3; 9 bases agree with TRBD2. V was clipped by 2 bases and J by 2 bases; unmatched bases: 2. This CDR3 region has 15 residues. Germline V gene lookup returns CDR1 PRHDT and CDR2 FYEKMQ (reference sequence).

The chain links TRBV29-1 to TRBJ2-7; D call uncertain. The CDR3 spans 11 residues. V was trimmed by 4 bases and J by 2 bases, leaving 6 bases between them. Germline values: CDR1 SQVTM, CDR2 ANQGSEA. This CDR3 reads CSVASAYEQYF. DNA of the CDR3: TGCAGCGTTGCTAGTGCCTACGAGCAGTACTTC.

V usage is TRBV20-1 and J usage is TRBJ1-6; D is possibly TRBD1 (5 bases). The CDR3 is made up of 14 amino acids. Trimming took 4 bases from V and 0 from J, leaving 7 bases between them. Germline values: CDR1 DFQATT, CDR2 SNEGSKA (reference sequence). CDR3 sequence: CSATDSSYNSPLHF. The CDR3 region has the DNA TGCAGTGCTACTGACAGCTCCTATAATTCACCCCTCCACTTT.

The chain has TRBV28 and TRBJ2-7, with 8 nucleotides matching TRBD2. V shed 6 bases, J shed 1 base, and the junction held 5 bases outside the gene matches. CDR3 size: 14 residues. Germline V lookup: CDR1 MDHEN, CDR2 SYDVKM. This chain's CDR3 is CASRLTSASYEQYF. CDR3 sequence (DNA): TGTGCCAGCAGATTGACTAGCGCTTCCTACGAGCAGTACTTC.

In this sample, this clone turned up a few times. This chain joins TRBV19 and TRBJ1-3; D unresolved. Germline V gives CDR1 LNHDA, CDR2 SQIVND (reference sequence). V was pared by 7 bases and J by 0 bases, with 10 bases between. The CDR3 contains 14 residues. In DNA form, the CDR3 reads TGTGCCAGTATGAAGAGAAACTCTGGAAACACCATATATTTT. This gives the protein CASMKRNSGNTIYF.

This chain uses TRBV2 with TRBJ2-2, with D unclear. V lost 8 bases and J lost 0, with 10 bases in between. Germline V gene data show CDR1 as SNHLY and CDR2 as FYNNEI. The CDR3 is 14 residues long. This chain's CDR3 is CASSVQSNTGELFF. The CDR3 DNA sequence: TGTGCCAGCTCGGTACAGTCGAACACCGGGGAGCTGTTTTTT.

The chain has TRBV27 and TRBJ2-7; tentatively, D is TRBD1 (7 bases). This CDR3 comprises 14 residues. Germline CDR1 is MNHEY and CDR2 is SMNVEV (reference sequence). V shed 4 bases and J shed 0 bases, with 10 bases lying between them. CDR3 protein: CASSWGDSSYEQYF. The CDR3 DNA is TGTGCCAGCAGTTGGGGGGACAGCTCCTACGAGCAGTACTTC.

The CDR3 protein is CASSQLVDRTSTPLHF. DNA for the CDR3: TGCGCCAGCAGCCAGCTGGTGGACAGGACATCAACACCCCTCCACTTT. The V and J genes are TRBV4-1 and TRBJ1-6; 7 bases match TRBD1. CDR3 size: 16 residues. The germline gives CDR1 MGHRA, CDR2 YSYEKL. The J segment lost 11 bases and the V segment lost 3 bases, leaving 13 bases of the junction unmatched.

This clone was detected only once. The chain employs TRBV5-1 and TRBJ2-2, with a weak D call TRBD2 (7 bases). Germline V CDR1 and CDR2: SGHRS, YFSETQ. CDR3 length: 16 residues. The V gene lost 4 bases and the J gene lost 2 bases, with 15 bases spanning the gap. The CDR3 DNA reads as TGCGCCAGCAGCCAGCCGGGGGGACACAACACCGGGGAGCTGTTTTTT. Translation gives CASSQPGGHNTGELFF.

The chain joins TRBV6-5 to TRBJ2-7; D possibly corresponds to TRBD2 (7 bases). CDR3 size: 16 residues. Trimming left V 1 base short and J 4 bases short, with 17 bases between. Germline V gene data show CDR1 as MNHEY and CDR2 as SVGAGI. The DNA of the CDR3 is TGTGCCAGCAGTTACTTAACGGGGGGCGCGGGGTACGAGCAGTACTTC. Protein: CASSYLTGGAGYEQYF.

The chain combines TRBV19 with TRBJ2-5; 15 bases are shared with TRBD2. J was trimmed by 2 bases and V by 0 bases; bases with no gene match: 16. Per the germline V gene, CDR1 is LNHDA and CDR2 is SQIVND (reference sequence). The CDR3 length is 22 residues. CDR3 in DNA: TGTGCCAGTAGTATAGATCTCGGGACTAGCGGGGGGCTACATCCCATGCAAGAGACCCAGTACTTC. It encodes CASSIDLGTSGGLHPMQETQYF.

This clone was seen only once. CDR3 sequence reads: CASSYSIRGEKLFF. The CDR3 nucleotides read TGTGCCAGCAGTTACTCCATCCGGGGGGAAAAACTGTTTTTT. The chain carries TRBV6-5 and TRBJ1-4; the D gene is possibly TRBD1 (5 bases). The CDR3 is made up of 14 amino acids. The germline CDR1 and CDR2 sequences are MNHEY and SVGAGI. Trimming removed 0 bases at V and 8 bases at J, with 10 bases between.

The V and J genes are TRBV5-1 and TRBJ2-3, with no clear D. Trimming stripped 2 bases from V and 0 bases from J, with 7 bases between. This CDR3 is 14 amino acids long. Germline CDR1 is SGHRS and CDR2 is YFSETQ. CDR3 residues: CASSFGASTDTQYF. Written as DNA, the CDR3 is TGCGCCAGCAGCTTCGGTGCTAGCACAGATACGCAGTATTTT. Full variable domain (missing parts from reference TRBV5-1 and TRBJ2-3): KAGVTQTPRYLIKTRGQQVTLSCSPISGHRSVSWYQQTPGQGLQFLFEYFSETQRNKGNFPGRFSGRQFSNSRSEMNVSTLELGDSALYLCASSFGASTDTQYFGPGTRLTVL.

V gene TRBV9 combines with J gene TRBJ1-1; D is possibly TRBD1 (5 bases). V lost 0 bases and J lost 5, with 14 bases in between. The CDR3 is 15 residues long. Germline V gene lookup returns CDR1 SGDLS and CDR2 YYNGEE. CDR3 residues: CASSVGGTIGTEAFF. CDR3 bases: TGTGCCAGCAGCGTAGGTGGGACTATTGGGACTGAAGCTTTCTTT.

The gene calls are TRBV29-1 and TRBJ1-3, with TRBD1 as a possible D gene (5 bases). The germline V gene has CDR1 SQVTM and CDR2 ANQGSEA. This CDR3 region has 14 residues. Between the trimmed V and J ends, which lost 4 bases and 0 bases, there was a span of 10 bases. This chain's CDR3 is CSVADDSSGNTIYF. The CDR3 region has the DNA TGCAGCGTTGCAGACGACAGCTCTGGAAACACCATATATTTT.

The CDR3 loop reads CASSEGPRGEKLFF. CDR3 DNA: TGTGCCAGCAGTGAAGGGCCCCGGGGGGAAAAACTGTTTTTT. The chain carries TRBV6-1 and TRBJ1-4; D possibly corresponds to TRBD1 (5 bases). The CDR3 has 14 amino acids. Trimming took off 1 base at V and 8 bases at J, with 11 bases between the two ends. Germline-derived CDR1 and CDR2 are MNHNS and SASEGT.

V usage is TRBV5-8 and J usage is TRBJ2-1, with D perhaps TRBD2 (7 bases). This CDR3 has 12 residues. CDR1 and CDR2 (germline): SGHTS, YDEGEE. V was cut by 5 bases and J by 9 bases, with 12 bases left in between. The CDR3 protein is CASRPRGGEQFF. The CDR3 coding sequence is TGTGCCAGCAGACCTAGGGGGGGTGAGCAGTTCTTC. The variable domain in full, completed from reference TRBV5-8 and TRBJ2-1, reads EAGVTQSPTHLIKTRGQQATLRCSPISGHTSVYWYQQALGLGLQFLLWYDEGEERNRGNFPPRFSGRQFPNYSSELNVNALELEDSALYLCASRPRGGEQFFGPGTRLTVL.